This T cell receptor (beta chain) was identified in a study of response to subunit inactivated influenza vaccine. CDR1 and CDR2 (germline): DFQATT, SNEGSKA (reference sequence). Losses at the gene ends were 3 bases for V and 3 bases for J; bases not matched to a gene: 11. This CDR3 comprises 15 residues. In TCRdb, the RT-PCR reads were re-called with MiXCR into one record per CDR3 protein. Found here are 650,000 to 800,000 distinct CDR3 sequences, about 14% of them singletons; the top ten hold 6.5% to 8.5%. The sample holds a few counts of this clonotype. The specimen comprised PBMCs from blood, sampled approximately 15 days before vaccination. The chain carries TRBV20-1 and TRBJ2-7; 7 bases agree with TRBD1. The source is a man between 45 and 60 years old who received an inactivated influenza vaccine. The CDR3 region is CSASSVGTEFYEQYF. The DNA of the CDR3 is TGCAGTGCTAGCTCAGTCGGGACAGAATTCTACGAGCAGTACTTC.